One sample yielded the 15 T cell receptor beta chains listed below, sequenced in a study of cytomegalovirus exposure and HLA in healthy donors. The PCR made use of 60 Vbeta and 13 Jbeta primers. Clones were sequenced by immunoSEQ multiplex PCR, and TCRdb holds only the in-frame ones, with some missing. This table has about 150,000 clones, about four fifths appearing once. Sequenced sample: PBMCs. Receptors originate from a man under 40 in good health and CMV-seropositive.

The gene calls are TRBV5-1 and TRBJ2-7, with 7 bases fitting TRBD2. The CDR3 contains 12 residues. Trimming at V came to 3 bases and at J to 7 bases, leaving 4 bases not matched to a gene. The V gene's germline CDR1 is SGHRS and CDR2 YFSETQ. CDR3 in DNA: TGCGCCAGCAGCTGGATAGCGGGTGAGCAGTACTTC. Its protein is CASSWIAGEQYF.

CDR3 nucleotide sequence: TGTGCCAGCAGTGAAGGGGCTTGGGCGGGTACGCAGTATTTT. Its translation is CASSEGAWAGTQYF. The genes are TRBV6-1 and TRBJ2-3, with D possibly matching TRBD2 (5 bases). Deletions cut 1 base from V and 8 bases from J, with 13 bases between. Germline loops: CDR1 MNHNS, CDR2 SASEGT. The CDR3 is 14 residues long.

This clone turned up a few times. The chain combines TRBV6-6 with TRBJ1-3; a possible D gene is TRBD1 (5 bases). Germline loops: CDR1 MNHNY, CDR2 SVGAGI (reference sequence). V dropped 6 bases and J dropped 2 bases, with 14 bases sitting between them. This CDR3 comprises 15 residues. CDR3 sequence: CASSPNRQAGNTIYF. The CDR3 bases are TGTGCCAGCAGCCCGAACAGGCAGGCTGGAAACACCATATATTTT.

V gene TRBV19 combines with J gene TRBJ1-6; 8 bases fit TRBD1. The CDR3 contains 14 residues. V trimming: 3 bases; J trimming: 10 bases; junction bases outside the gene matches: 5. Germline-derived CDR1 and CDR2 are LNHDA and SQIVND (reference sequence). The CDR3 sequence: CASSISRQGSPLHF. CDR3 sequence (DNA): TGTGCCAGTAGTATTTCCCGACAGGGGTCACCCCTCCACTTT.

V is TRBV9 and J is TRBJ2-2; tentatively, D is TRBD2 (5 bases). V was trimmed by 4 bases and J by 5 bases, leaving 12 bases between them. The germline gives CDR1 SGDLS, CDR2 YYNGEE. This CDR3 contains 14 residues. The CDR3 nucleotides are TGTGCCAGCAGCTCATCCCGAGGGACCGGGGAGCTGTTTTTT. Its protein is CASSSSRGTGELFF.

V usage is TRBV5-4 and J usage is TRBJ2-3, with 9 bases fitting TRBD1. The CDR3 is 16 amino acids. J gave up 4 bases and V 4 bases, and 10 bases lay outside the gene matches. Germline CDR1 is SGHNT and CDR2 is YYREEE (reference sequence). CDR3 in DNA: TGTGCCAGCAGCCACCCGGGACAGGGTCAGGCAGATACGCAGTATTTT. Encoded protein: CASSHPGQGQADTQYF.

The chain employs TRBV19 and TRBJ2-7, with a possible D match to TRBD1 (5 bases). Germline-derived CDR1 and CDR2 are LNHDA and SQIVND (reference sequence). V gave up 6 bases and J gave up 4 bases, with 19 bases separating them. CDR3 size: 15 residues. CDR3 in amino acids: CASRYQGDVSYEQYF. In DNA form, the CDR3 reads TGTGCCAGTAGGTACCAGGGTGATGTTTCGTACGAGCAGTACTTC.

The CDR3 sequence is CASSQDPASGSYNEQFF. The CDR3 DNA follows: TGTGCCAGCAGCCAAGATCCGGCTAGCGGGAGTTACAATGAGCAGTTCTTC. The chain is built from TRBV4-2 and TRBJ2-1; 10 nucleotides match TRBD2. The trim removed 0 bases at V and 4 bases at J, leaving 6 bases unmatched. The CDR3 sequence is 17 residues long. Looked up from germline, CDR1 is LGHNA and CDR2 is YNFKEQ.

This clone turned up a few times. The chain combines TRBV7-2 with TRBJ1-5; TRBD1 aligns across 8 bases. After removal of 5 bases from V and 7 bases from J, the junction contained 10 bases not matched to a gene. The CDR3 runs 15 residues. Looked up from germline, CDR1 is SGHTA and CDR2 is FQGNSA. CDR3 nucleotide sequence: TGTGCCAGCAGCCTAACACCGGGACAGGCCCAGCCCCAGCATTTT. Protein product: CASSLTPGQAQPQHF. Full variable domain (remainder filled in from reference TRBV7-2 and TRBJ1-5): GAGVSQSPSNKVTEKGKDVELRCDPISGHTALYWYRQSLGQGLEFLIYFQGNSAPDKSGLPSDRFSAERTGGSVSTLTIQRTQQEDSAVYLCASSLTPGQAQPQHFGDGTRLSIL.

This chain joins TRBV5-5 and TRBJ2-7; tentative D call: TRBD1 (5 bases). Germline V gives CDR1 SGHKS, CDR2 YYEKEE (reference sequence). This CDR3 is built from 12 residues. With 3 bases removed from V and 3 bases from J, the gap between germline ends came to 7 bases. The DNA for the CDR3 is TGTGCCAGCAGCTCAACAGGCTACGAGCAGTACTTC. This sequence encodes CASSSTGYEQYF.

The V call is TRBV28, the J call TRBJ2-4; TRBD1 matches 11 bases. This CDR3 has 15 amino acids. CDR1 MDHEN and CDR2 SYDVKM come from the germline V gene. V was pared by 2 bases and J by 13 bases, with 10 bases of the junction left unmatched. CDR3 sequence (DNA): TGTGCCAGCAGTTTACGCGGGACAGGGGGGTTGAGACAGTACTTC. Its translation is CASSLRGTGGLRQYF.

This clone was seen a single time. The rearrangement links TRBV29-1 to TRBJ1-4; D is possibly TRBD1 (5 bases). Germline-derived CDR1 and CDR2 are SQVTM and ANQGSEA. Trimming took 7 bases from V and 8 from J, leaving 20 bases between them. The CDR3 consists of 14 residues. The CDR3 spells CSATGGAGREKLFF. CDR3 nucleotides: TGCAGCGCGACGGGAGGGGCAGGGCGGGAAAAACTGTTTTTT.

This clone is a singleton in its sample. The chain is built from TRBV27 and TRBJ1-1; D unclear. V was pared by 1 base and J by 3 bases, with 6 bases between. The CDR3 sequence is 13 residues long. Germline V CDR1 and CDR2: MNHEY, SMNVEV (reference sequence). CDR3 amino acids: CASSLFEDTEAFF. Here the CDR3 DNA reads TGTGCCAGCAGTTTATTCGAGGACACTGAAGCTTTCTTT.

This chain uses TRBV25-1 with TRBJ2-5, with D possibly matching TRBD2 (5 bases). Germline V gene sequence: CDR1 MGHDK, CDR2 SYGVNS. Deletions cut 2 bases from V and 0 bases from J, with 13 bases between. This CDR3 has 16 amino acids. CDR3 sequence reads: CASSEGSFGDQETQYF. CDR3 DNA: TGTGCCAGCAGTGAAGGGAGCTTTGGGGACCAAGAGACCCAGTACTTC. Combining the CDR3 with reference TRBV25-1 and TRBJ2-5 gives the whole variable domain EADIYQTPRYLVIGTGKKITLECSQTMGHDKMYWYQQDPGMELHLIHYSYGVNSTEKGDLSSESTVSRIRTEHFPLTLESARPSHTSQYLCASSEGSFGDQETQYFGPGTRLLVL.

To note about this clone: Other DNA sequences from this sample encode an identical CDR3 as well. The V call is TRBV4-3, the J call TRBJ2-7; the match to TRBD2 covers 8 bases. The CDR3 length is 16 residues. Looked up from germline, CDR1 is LGHNA and CDR2 is YSLEER. V lost 0 bases to trimming and J lost 1 base; unmatched junction nucleotides: 5. CDR3 DNA: TGCGCCAGCAGCCAAGATGGCAGCGGGGGATCCTACGAGCAGTACTTC. It yields the protein CASSQDGSGGSYEQYF.